The 2 T cell receptor beta chains in this list originate from one sample, sequenced in a study of shared clonotypes between healthy human individuals. Sequencing was performed with immunoSEQ multiplex PCR; in TCRdb, only in-frame clones are kept and a portion is missing. The data contain about 2.3 million clones, over 85% of them singletons. Sequenced: naive CD4+ T cells from PBMCs. Stated subset: CD45RA+ positively selected. These receptors came from a man aged 18 to 30 in good health. Some clones in this sample may be carry-over from other donors' samples.

This clone appeared a few times. The genes are TRBV11-2 and TRBJ2-2, with TRBD2 as a possible D gene (5 bases). V lost 5 bases to trimming and J lost 6 bases, with 7 bases between them. This CDR3 has 12 residues. Germline CDR1 reads SGHAT; CDR2 reads FQNNGV. This CDR3 is CASSPGAGELFF. As DNA, the CDR3 is TGTGCCAGCAGCCCCGGGGCCGGGGAGCTGTTTTTT.

The chain combines TRBV7-6 with TRBJ2-7; 16 bases are a match to TRBD2. V was pared by 10 bases and J by 1 base, with 4 bases of the junction left unmatched. The CDR3 is 15 amino acids. Per the germline V gene, CDR1 is SGHVS and CDR2 is FNYEAQ. The CDR3 region has the DNA TGTGCCACCCCGGGACTAGCGGGAGGGTCCTACGAGCAGTACTTC. Protein product: CATPGLAGGSYEQYF.